These 9 T cell receptor beta chains share one sample of origin, sequenced in a study of regulatory T cells in long-lasting Graves disease. Time point defined: persistent/refractory GD, antithyroid drugs over 5 years with positive TRAb. PBMC RNA was the source of the TCR library. With iRepertoire HTBI primers and Arm-PCR of CDR3 regions, TCR beta libraries were built. TCRdb recomputed calls from the multiplex PCR reads with MiXCR, one row per CDR3 protein. The sample has 400,000 to 500,000 distinct CDR3 sequences, about 22% seen once; the top ten hold roughly 7.1%. The material was peripheral blood mononuclear cells (PBMCs), obtained when the disease was refractory, from a patient treated with antithyroid drugs. The receptors originated from a female donor with Graves disease.

This clonotype was counted at least ten times. The rearrangement joins TRBV6-5 to TRBJ1-2; D uncertain. Deletions cut 4 bases from V and 4 bases from J, with 16 bases between. Germline V gives CDR1 MNHEY, CDR2 SVGAGI. This CDR3 is built from 15 residues. CDR3 region: CASSSQPSLGYGYTF. The DNA of the CDR3 is TGTGCCAGCAGTTCTCAGCCCTCCCTGGGCTATGGCTACACCTTC.

There are many counts of this clonotype. The chain recombines TRBV12-3 or TRBV12-4 with TRBJ2-7; D gene uncertain. This CDR3 spans 11 amino acids. V was trimmed by 6 bases and J by 6 bases, leaving 9 bases between them. CDR3 loop: CASRSGGEQYF. DNA of the CDR3: TGTGCCAGCAGATCCGGTGGCGAGCAGTACTTC.

The chain joins TRBV19 to TRBJ2-2; D is unresolved. The ends were cut back, 3 bases at V and 0 bases at J, with 8 bases in the middle. There are 15 residues in the CDR3. Germline V gives CDR1 LNHDA, CDR2 SQIVND (reference sequence). CDR3 nucleotides: TGTGCCAGTAGTATTAACCAGCCGAACACCGGGGAGCTGTTTTTT. Translating gives CASSINQPNTGELFF.

This clonotype was counted only a few times. A much larger clone lies a single base off, so this may be a read error. This rearrangement joins TRBV28 to TRBJ2-7, with 7 bases identical to TRBD1. Looked up from germline, CDR1 is MDHEN and CDR2 is SYDVKM. The CDR3 sequence is 15 residues long. V lost 6 bases and J lost 2; bases outside the gene matches: 10. The chain's CDR3 is CASRLLTGYAYEQYF. The CDR3 DNA is TGTGCCAGCAGGTTACTGACAGGGTATGCCTACGAGCAGTACTTC.

The rearrangement uses TRBV7-9 and TRBJ2-7, with D possibly TRBD1 on 6 matching bases. Germline loops: CDR1 SEHNR, CDR2 FQNEAQ (reference sequence). Trimming removed 5 bases from V and 2 bases from J, with 16 bases in between. The CDR3 is 15 residues long. This chain's CDR3 is CASSATGPGAYEQYF. The CDR3 DNA follows: TGTGCCAGCAGCGCCACTGGCCCAGGGGCCTACGAGCAGTACTTC.

The gene calls are TRBV10-3 and TRBJ2-6, with a possible D match to TRBD1 (5 bases). This CDR3 is 15 amino acids long. The germline gives CDR1 ENHRY, CDR2 SYGVKD. V was shortened by 5 bases and J by 1 base, with 9 bases between the two germline ends. The CDR3 is CAISPDSSGANVLTF. The DNA of the CDR3 is TGTGCCATCAGTCCAGACAGTTCTGGGGCCAACGTCCTGACTTTC.

This clonotype was detected ten times or more. V usage is TRBV13 and J usage is TRBJ2-7, with 7 bases fitting TRBD2. The CDR3 totals 14 residues. J lost 6 bases, V lost 0 bases, and 5 bases had no gene match. The germline V gene encodes CDR1 PRHDT and CDR2 FYEKMQ (reference sequence). CDR3 protein: CASSLGTSPAEQYF. The DNA for the CDR3 is TGTGCCAGCAGCTTAGGGACTAGCCCTGCCGAGCAGTACTTC.

The genes are TRBV12-3 or TRBV12-4 and TRBJ1-4; TRBD1 aligns across 10 bases. The V segment lost 4 bases and the J segment 11 bases; nucleotides outside the gene matches: 13. The CDR3 is 16 residues long. The CDR3 sequence: CASSSHPGTGEGKLFF. The CDR3 DNA sequence: TGTGCCAGCAGTTCCCACCCCGGGACAGGGGAGGGGAAACTGTTTTTT.

The chain is built from TRBV28 and TRBJ1-1, with D maybe TRBD1 (6 bases). The CDR3 contains 16 residues. Germline CDR1 is MDHEN and CDR2 is SYDVKM. The ends were cut back, 6 bases at V and 0 bases at J, with 17 bases in the middle. The CDR3 loop reads CASSYGRGFLNTEAFF. CDR3 nucleotide sequence: TGTGCCAGCAGCTATGGTAGGGGGTTCTTGAACACTGAAGCTTTCTTT.